The present entry profiles one TCR beta chain with its context. This clone's antigen is unknown. No much larger clonotype is one base removed from it; base qualities were not supplied. Receptor amplification or capture employed PCR. Reads for this sample came from an Illumina HiSeq 2500. To reduce PCR and sequencing biases, unique molecular identifiers were incorporated into the TCR beta cDNA libraries. Some 500,000 cDNA molecules were obtained per 1 to 10 million input T cells, so each molecule approximated one T cell. The same protocol used for the earlier healthy control dataset was applied to prepare and sequence the patient libraries. Samples belonging to the same batch were prepared together, multiplexed and sequenced on a shared HiSeq lane. Per the original workflow: Raw barcoded reads were processed with MIGEC, and single-read molecular identifier groups were discarded before consensus assembly and CDR3 extraction. Clonotype tables were post-analysed with VDJtools, normalizing diversity by down-sampling all datasets to the smallest sample size. To correct batch-related cross-sample contamination, repertoire overlap clustering matched CDR3 amino acid sequences but not nucleotide sequences. Using fastp trimming at Q25 and MiXCR clonotype assembly, TCRdb reanalyzed the public sequencing data and kept in-frame beta chains. Each record represents a unique CDR3 protein, reported with the most common genes and DNA among its rows. These V and J calls derive from TCRdb rather than the authors' analysis. The sample contains hundreds of thousands of distinct CDR3 sequences, less than 35% of them found a single time. Jointly, the top ten make up approximately 0.55% of the sample.

TCR beta repertoires were profiled from peripheral blood of roughly 13 young patients with multiple sclerosis to demonstrate the VDJtools post-analysis software. The multiple sclerosis patients were children and adolescents between about 6 and 16 years of age. This record comes from a study of post-analysis software for immune sequencing data (dated by TCRdb to 2013 to 2016). About the full investigation: Relapsing-remitting, secondary progressive and progressive-relapsing multiple sclerosis were recorded as disease courses, and subtype annotation was lacking for some patients. The multiple sclerosis patient repertoires were compared with some twelve previously published healthy control repertoires from donors aged 6 to 25 years. A subset of samples was prepared in parallel using single-end sample barcoding, then pooled and co-amplified after Illumina adapter ligation.

Findings and caveats that apply to the study as a whole: The control group was slightly older than the multiple sclerosis patient group. Normalized Chao1 diversity was significantly lower in multiple sclerosis patients than controls, suggesting substantial peripheral T-cell clonal expansion. Direct clustering with F measure showed strong co-clustering of samples prepared in the same batch, prompting a batch-effect correction.

The sequence came from a girl aged 5 to 17 with multiple sclerosis. The sample taken for sequencing was blood.

The nucleotides are TGTGCCAGCAGTGCCCAGACTCGGAACACTGAAGCTTTCTTT. Protein translation: CASSAQTRNTEAFF. Recombination linked TRBV2 to TRBJ1-1, with the D gene call left open. The junction carries 10 bases between V and J, which are trimmed by 4 bases and 1 base respectively. CDR1 SNHLY and CDR2 FYNNEI were looked up in the germline V gene. The CDR3, cysteine through phenylalanine, is 14 amino acids long. Only CDR3 DNA is held: 42 bases, read in frame from base 1.